The 13 T cell receptor beta chains in this list originate from one sample, sequenced in a study of blood T cell repertoires in COVID-19. Generated by immunoSEQ multiplex PCR, the TCRdb table keeps only in-frame clones and is missing some. The table lists about 230,000 clones, 80% to 90% of them singletons. Sequencing was carried out using peripheral blood. The origin of the receptors is a man at least 80 years old with acute or convalescent COVID-19.

The chain carries TRBV30 and TRBJ2-7, with D maybe TRBD2 (8 bases). CDR1 is GTSNPN and CDR2 is SVGIG in the germline V gene (reference sequence). The CDR3 length is 15 residues. The CDR3 spells CATGGPAQGSDEQYF. The CDR3, as DNA: TGTGCAACGGGGGGGCCGGCACAGGGGAGTGACGAGCAGTACTTC.

This clone appeared a single time. The rearrangement joins TRBV4-1 to TRBJ2-4, with TRBD2 identical over 9 bases. This CDR3 comprises 15 residues. J lost 8 bases, V lost 1 base, and 6 bases had no gene match. CDR1 is MGHRA and CDR2 is YSYEKL in the germline V gene. CDR3 sequence reads: CASSQGLAASDIQYF. The DNA for the CDR3 is TGCGCCAGCAGCCAAGGACTAGCGGCATCTGACATTCAGTACTTC.

This sequence joins TRBV28 and TRBJ2-2; D perhaps matches TRBD2 (6 bases). The CDR3 totals 15 residues. Germline CDR1 reads MDHEN; CDR2 reads SYDVKM. The V end was cut by 3 bases, the J end by 4 bases, with 12 bases between. In DNA form, the CDR3 reads TGTGCCAGCAGTTTCGGGGGTCGGACCACCGGGGAGCTGTTTTTT. Protein product: CASSFGGRTTGELFF.

This sequence joins TRBV28 and TRBJ1-1; D is unclear. Trimming left V 10 bases short and J 1 base short, with 13 bases between. The CDR3 totals 13 residues. CDR1 and CDR2 (germline): MDHEN, SYDVKM. The CDR3 DNA is TGTGCCACCTCCCGTCCAGAGAACACTGAAGCTTTCTTT. Protein: CATSRPENTEAFF.

This clone was recorded many times. This rearrangement joins TRBV10-3 to TRBJ2-1, with 8 bases identical to TRBD2. Germline V lookup: CDR1 ENHRY, CDR2 SYGVKD. The junction had 8 bases not matched to a gene; V was cut back by 0 bases and J by 7 bases. This CDR3 has 16 amino acids. The CDR3, as DNA: TGTGCCATCAGTGAGTCGGAGGGACTAGTCGGAAATGAGCAGTTCTTC. Amino acids: CAISESEGLVGNEQFF.

The chain uses TRBV5-1 and TRBJ1-1; no reliable D call. Trimming left V 0 bases short and J 4 bases short, with 7 bases between. Germline CDR1 and CDR2: SGHRS and YFSETQ. This CDR3 region has 13 residues. CDR3 residues: CASSLVVTTEAFF. Written as DNA, the CDR3 is TGCGCCAGCAGCTTGGTAGTAACCACTGAAGCTTTCTTT.

The CDR3 region is CASSLGSSVGTEAFF. The CDR3, as DNA: TGTGCCAGCAGCTTAGGGTCCAGCGTTGGTACTGAAGCTTTCTTT. V usage is TRBV11-2 and J usage is TRBJ1-1; D unresolved. V lost 1 base and J 5 bases, leaving 14 bases between the germline ends. The CDR3 is 15 residues long. Germline V gives CDR1 SGHAT, CDR2 FQNNGV.

The J gene is TRBJ2-3, the V gene TRBV7-2; D is possibly TRBD2 (5 bases). This CDR3 region has 16 residues. V shed 5 bases and J shed 2 bases, with 17 bases lying between them. Germline V gene sequence: CDR1 SGHTA, CDR2 FQGNSA. The CDR3 region is CASSPRAGPHTDTQYF. As DNA, the CDR3 is TGTGCCAGCAGCCCGAGGGCCGGGCCGCACACAGATACGCAGTATTTT.

CDR3 sequence reads: CASSLSPTDTQYF. CDR3 sequence (DNA): TGCGCCAGCAGCTTGTCCCCGACAGATACGCAGTATTTT. The genes are TRBV5-1 and TRBJ2-3; D not resolved. Germline V CDR1 and CDR2: SGHRS, YFSETQ. This CDR3 is 13 amino acids long. The ends were cut back, 1 base at V and 3 bases at J, with 6 bases in the middle.

A remark on this clone: Other DNA sequences of this sample code for an identical CDR3. The V gene is TRBV5-1, the J gene TRBJ1-1; 10 bases map to TRBD1. Looked up from germline, CDR1 is SGHRS and CDR2 is YFSETQ. Trimming took 4 bases from V and 4 from J; bases not matched to a gene: 4. CDR3 length: 14 residues. The CDR3 reads CASSPGQGGTEAFF. CDR3 nucleotide sequence: TGCGCCAGCAGCCCCGGACAGGGGGGCACTGAAGCTTTCTTT.

In this sample, this clone turned up once. The genes are TRBV10-2 and TRBJ1-1, with 8 bases fitting TRBD1. The CDR3 sequence is 14 residues long. The germline V gene has CDR1 WSHSY and CDR2 SAAADI. V lost 9 bases and J lost 4; bases outside the gene matches: 10. The CDR3: CASTETGVSTEAFF. The CDR3 bases are TGCGCCAGTACAGAGACAGGGGTTAGCACTGAAGCTTTCTTT.

The chain uses TRBV6-1 and TRBJ2-1, with 11 nucleotides matching TRBD2. Germline CDR1 reads MNHNS; CDR2 reads SASEGT. After removal of 0 bases from V and 8 bases from J, the junction contained 9 bases not matched to a gene. The CDR3 totals 17 residues. The CDR3: CASSEAVLAGGGDEQFF. As DNA, the CDR3 is TGTGCCAGCAGTGAAGCGGTTCTAGCGGGAGGAGGCGATGAGCAGTTCTTC.

The chain uses TRBV7-2 and TRBJ2-1, with 8 bases lining up with TRBD1. This CDR3 region has 15 residues. V shed 2 bases, J shed 9 bases, and the junction held 9 bases outside the gene matches. Germline V gene sequence: CDR1 SGHTA, CDR2 FQGNSA. The CDR3 protein is CASSLFGQGVGEQFF. CDR3 nucleotides: TGTGCCAGCAGCTTATTCGGACAGGGAGTTGGTGAGCAGTTCTTC.